What follows is one T cell receptor beta chain and its context. This sample was included in a study of blood T cell repertoires in COVID-19. V lost 2 bases and J lost 0, with 8 bases in between. The V gene's germline CDR1 is SEHNR and CDR2 FQNEAQ (reference sequence). The CDR3 has 15 amino acids. As originally analysed: Nucleated cell counts were estimated from reference gene primer amplification. Clones were read by immunoSEQ multiplex PCR, and TCRdb kept only the in-frame ones, dropping some. For V, J and clone size, that table is used; D and trimming come from the DNA. The sample has 150,000 to 200,000 clones, approximately 90% seen once; the top ten hold about 0.98%.

Sample: peripheral blood. The receptor was isolated from a young man with acute or convalescent COVID-19. The rearrangement uses TRBV7-9 and TRBJ1-3, with D unclear. The DNA of the CDR3 is TGTGCCAGCAGCTTATCAACTTTCTCTGGAAACACCATATATTTT. Translated, it gives CASSLSTFSGNTIYF.